The rows below give T cell receptor beta chains drawn from one sample of a study of somatic mutations in cytotoxic T cells in rheumatoid arthritis. The table came from immunoSEQ multiplex PCR; TCRdb's copy has only in-frame clones and leaves some out. The sample consists of roughly 20,000 clones, roughly nine tenths of them appearing once. What was sequenced was CD8+ T cells sorted from blood. These receptors were obtained from a man in his forties in good health. Both conserved end residues are part of each CDR3. The D gene is left open where the match is weak. Clone sizes are given selectively: once, few, many, or a class where the clone is expanded.

V	D	J	size	DNA	CDR3
TRBV10-3	-	TRBJ1-3	few	TGTGCCATCACTGATAGAAACACCATATATTTT	CAITDRNTIYF
TRBV5-1	TRBD1	TRBJ2-2	-	TGCGCCAGCAGCTGGACAGGGACGAACACCGGGGAGCTGTTTTTT	CASSWTGTNTGELFF
TRBV15	TRBD1	TRBJ2-1	-	TGTGCCACCAGCGGTCGACAGGGGGCAAGAACTATCCTTTACAATGAGCAGTTCTTC	CATSGRQGARTILYNEQFF
TRBV28	-	TRBJ2-6	-	TGTGCCAGCAGTTCGGTGTACTCTGGGGCCAACGTCCTGACTTTC	CASSSVYSGANVLTF
TRBV27	TRBD1	TRBJ1-1	-	TGTGCCAGCAGTTTCGACAGGGGGAGCACTGAAGCTTTCTTT	CASSFDRGSTEAFF
TRBV7-9	TRBD2	TRBJ2-1	-	TGTGCCAGCAGCAATCCGACTAGCGGGAGTGTCCACAATGAGCAGTTCTTC	CASSNPTSGSVHNEQFF
TRBV4-3	-	TRBJ2-3	-	TGCGCCAGCAGCCAGAGTATATCATTAGGGGACACCACAGATACGCAGTATTTT	CASSQSISLGDTTDTQYF
TRBV4-1	-	TRBJ1-2	-	TGCGCCAGCAGCCAAGAGGGAATGGAGGGCTACACCTTC	CASSQEGMEGYTF
TRBV28	TRBD1	TRBJ2-7	-	TGTGCCAGCAGTCCACCGGGACAGGGATCTTCCTACGAGCAGTACTTC	CASSPPGQGSSYEQYF
TRBV5-6	TRBD1	TRBJ1-1	-	TGTGCCAGCAGCAGTCGACAGGGAAAGAAGTCGAACACTGAAGCTTTCTTT	CASSSRQGKKSNTEAFF
TRBV7-2	TRBD2	TRBJ2-1	-	TGTGCCAGCAGCCTTGGGGTGGGAGGGAACAATGAGCAGTTCTTC	CASSLGVGGNNEQFF
TRBV27	TRBD1	TRBJ2-1	once	TGTGCCAGCAGACCAAGGACAGGAGCTTACAATGAGCAGTTCTTC	CASRPRTGAYNEQFF
TRBV6-6	TRBD2	TRBJ2-1	once	TGTGCCAGCCTCGGGCGGGGGGGAAATGAGCAGTTCTTC	CASLGRGGNEQFF
TRBV7-6	-	TRBJ2-7	-	TGTGCCAGCAGCTTATCCAGCCGAGATGGCGAGCAGTACTTC	CASSLSSRDGEQYF
TRBV27	-	TRBJ2-7	-	TGTGCCAGCTCTGAGCAGTACTTC	CASSEQYF
TRBV9	TRBD2	TRBJ2-5	-	TGTGCCAGCAGCGTAGAGGCGAGAGGACTAGCGGAAGAGACCCAGTACTTC	CASSVEARGLAEETQYF
TRBV28	TRBD1	TRBJ2-1	-	TGTGCCAGCAGTTCGGACAGGTTTGAAGGGTTCTTC	CASSSDRFEGFF
TRBV13	-	TRBJ2-5	-	TGTGCCAGCTCCGCGGGATTAAAGGGAGAGACCCAGTACTTC	CASSAGLKGETQYF
TRBV9	TRBD2	TRBJ2-1	-	TGTGCCAGCAGCGTAGGAGGACTAGCGGGCGGTGAGCAGTTCTTC	CASSVGGLAGGEQFF
TRBV19	TRBD2	TRBJ2-7	-	TGTGCCAGTAGTATAGTGCCCGGGAGGAACTACGAGCAGTACTTC	CASSIVPGRNYEQYF
TRBV28	-	TRBJ2-5	-	TGTGCCAGTAGCCTGAAAAGGGGGGAGACCCAGTACTTC	CASSLKRGETQYF
TRBV7-6	TRBD2	TRBJ2-3	-	TGTGCCAGCAGCTTAGGCCTAGCGGGAGGGCTAAGAGATACGCAGTATTTT	CASSLGLAGGLRDTQYF
TRBV11-2	-	TRBJ2-5	-	TGTGCCAGCAGCTTAGATTTGGCCACCTGGGGGGAGACCCAGTACTTC	CASSLDLATWGETQYF
TRBV4-3	TRBD2	TRBJ2-7	-	TGCGCCAGCAGCCCATTTGCGGGAGCGGGGTTCGAGCAGTACTTC	CASSPFAGAGFEQYF
TRBV23-1	TRBD1	TRBJ1-2	-	TGCGCCAGCAGTCAAGTTATCGCACAGGGGGTTGTTGCTAACTATGGCTACACCTTC	CASSQVIAQGVVANYGYTF
TRBV11-2	TRBD1	TRBJ2-1	-	TGTGCCAGCAGCTTCGGGACAGGGGGGTCAAATGAGCAGTTCTTC	CASSFGTGGSNEQFF
TRBV5-4	-	TRBJ2-3	-	TGTGCCAGCAGCTTTATCTCGGGAGATACGCAGTATTTT	CASSFISGDTQYF
TRBV27	-	TRBJ1-5	-	TGTGCCAGCAGTTTAGCCCATCCTAATCAGCCCCAGCATTTT	CASSLAHPNQPQHF
TRBV27	-	TRBJ2-2	-	TGTGCCAGCAGTCACCACACCGGGGAGCTGTTTTTT	CASSHHTGELFF
TRBV19	-	TRBJ1-4	once	TGTGCCAGTAGCACTACCGGCCGGAGCGAGGTTAATGAAAAACTGTTTTTT	CASSTTGRSEVNEKLFF
TRBV11-2	-	TRBJ2-7	-	TGTGCCAGCAGCCACGGCTCTGAACCGTCCTACGAGCAGTACTTC	CASSHGSEPSYEQYF
TRBV6-1	-	TRBJ1-2	-	TGTGCCAGCAGTGGGGCCCTTCCTAACTATGGCTACACCTTC	CASSGALPNYGYTF
TRBV4-1	-	TRBJ2-1	-	TGCGCCAGCAGCCAAGAAGGACAGTCCCTCTACAATGAGCAGTTCTTC	CASSQEGQSLYNEQFF
TRBV27	-	TRBJ2-1	once	TGTGCCAGCAGTTTAGCGGGACCCTCCTACAATGAGCAGTTCTTC	CASSLAGPSYNEQFF
TRBV5-6	TRBD1	TRBJ2-1	-	TGTGCCAGTATCAGGGGGTTTGCCTACAATGAGCAGTTCTTC	CASIRGFAYNEQFF
TRBV11-2	-	TRBJ2-7	-	TGTGCCAGCAGCTATTACGGTGCTAAGACCTACGAGCAGTACTTC	CASSYYGAKTYEQYF
TRBV4-2	-	TRBJ1-2	-	TGTGCCAGCAGCCAAGAGAAGGGAATAGATGGCTACACCTTC	CASSQEKGIDGYTF
TRBV5-1	-	TRBJ2-7	-	TGCGCCAGCAGGTTGACAGAAGACGAGCAGTACTTC	CASRLTEDEQYF
TRBV27	-	TRBJ2-3	once	TGTGCCAGCAGTTTATTGGGGCCGGCAGATACGCAGTATTTT	CASSLLGPADTQYF
TRBV7-8	TRBD2	TRBJ2-2	-	TGTGCCAGCAGCGGGGGGGTTCGGAAAAGGACGGTTAACACCGGGGAGCTGTTTTTT	CASSGGVRKRTVNTGELFF
TRBV7-2	-	TRBJ2-5	-	TGTGCCAGCAGCGTGGGGGCGAAGGGCAGCCTCCAAGAGACCCAGTACTTC	CASSVGAKGSLQETQYF
TRBV7-3	TRBD1	TRBJ1-2	-	TGTGCCAGCGAGGAGGGGGCCCACTATGGCTACACCTTC	CASEEGAHYGYTF
TRBV6-6	TRBD2	TRBJ2-1	-	TGTGCCAGCAGTTACTCGGGACTAGCGGGTTACAATGAGCAGTTCTTC	CASSYSGLAGYNEQFF
TRBV6-5	TRBD2	TRBJ2-7	-	TGTGCCAGCAGTTACTTTAGCGGGTCCTACGAGCAGTACTTC	CASSYFSGSYEQYF
TRBV27	TRBD2	TRBJ2-1	-	TGTGCCAGCAGTGTCTCGGGACTAACTTCTTACAATGAGCAGTTCTTC	CASSVSGLTSYNEQFF
TRBV7-9	-	TRBJ2-1	-	TGTGCCAGCAGCTTATGGTCCAATGAGCAGTTCTTC	CASSLWSNEQFF
TRBV14	-	TRBJ1-2	-	TGTGCCAGCAGCCAAGATCAAACAGGGAACTATGGCTACACCTTC	CASSQDQTGNYGYTF
TRBV20-1	-	TRBJ2-2	-	TGCAGTGCTAGAAGCGCCGGGGAGCTGTTTTTT	CSARSAGELFF
TRBV2	TRBD2	TRBJ2-7	-	TGTGCCAGCACCGGACTAGCGGGAAAAGAGCAGTACTTC	CASTGLAGKEQYF
TRBV6-5	TRBD1	TRBJ2-7	-	TGTGCCAGCAGTTACACGGGGACAGGTATTTACGAGCAGTACTTC	CASSYTGTGIYEQYF
TRBV6-5	-	TRBJ1-2	-	TGTGCCAGCAGTTTAAGCGGGGGCGCGGGTAACTATGGCTACACCTTC	CASSLSGGAGNYGYTF
TRBV5-1	-	TRBJ2-7	-	TGCGCCAGCAGCTTGGAAGCAATCGCCTACGAGCAGTACTTC	CASSLEAIAYEQYF
TRBV27	TRBD1	TRBJ2-7	-	TGTGCCAGCGGGATTTACCGGGACAGACGGCTCGAGCAGTACTTC	CASGIYRDRRLEQYF
TRBV4-3	-	TRBJ1-3	-	TGCGCCAGCAGCCCCGGGCAGGGGCCGGGAAACACCATATATTTT	CASSPGQGPGNTIYF
TRBV5-1	-	TRBJ2-4	-	TGCGCCAGCCTTCTCCCGGCCGGGAAGACTAAAAACATTCAGTACTTC	CASLLPAGKTKNIQYF
TRBV27	TRBD2	TRBJ2-1	-	TGTGCCAGCAGTTTTACCCGCGGGAGGGCCCATGAGCAGTTCTTC	CASSFTRGRAHEQFF
TRBV6-4	-	TRBJ2-2	-	TGTGCCAGCAGTGACTCTGCGAACACCGGGGAGCTGTTTTTT	CASSDSANTGELFF
TRBV21-1	-	TRBJ2-7	-	TGTGCCAGCAGCCGCCGCGGGGGGGACCTATCCTACGAGCAGTACTTC	CASSRRGGDLSYEQYF
TRBV27	-	TRBJ1-1	-	TGTGCCAGCAGTTTAGGTAGGAACACTGAAGCTTTCTTT	CASSLGRNTEAFF
TRBV7-8	TRBD1	TRBJ1-2	-	TGTGCCAGCAGCCAAACTTCCAGACAGGGGGCATTACTTGGCTACACCTTC	CASSQTSRQGALLGYTF